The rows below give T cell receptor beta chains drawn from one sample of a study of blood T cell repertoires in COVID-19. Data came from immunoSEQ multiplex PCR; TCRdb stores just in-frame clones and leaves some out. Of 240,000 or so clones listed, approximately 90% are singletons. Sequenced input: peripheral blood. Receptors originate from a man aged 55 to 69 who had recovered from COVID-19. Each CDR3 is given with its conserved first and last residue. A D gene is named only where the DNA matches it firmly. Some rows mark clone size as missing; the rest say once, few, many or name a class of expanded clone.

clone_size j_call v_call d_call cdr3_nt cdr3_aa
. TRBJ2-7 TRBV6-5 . TGTGCCAGCCGCCGGGGAGGAGAGCAGTACTTC CASRRGGEQYF
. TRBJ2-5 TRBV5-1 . TGCGCCAGCAGCTTGGGGGGACCTGGGGGAGGACAAGAGACCCAGTACTTC CASSLGGPGGGQETQYF
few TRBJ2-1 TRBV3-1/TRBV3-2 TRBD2 TGTGCCAGCAGCCAAGCTTACACTAGCGGGTTCTCTCCCAATGAGCAGTTCTTC CASSQAYTSGFSPNEQFF
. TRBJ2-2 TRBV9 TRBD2 TGTGCCAGCAGCTCAGCGGGACTCCCGACCGGGGAGCTGTTTTTT CASSSAGLPTGELFF
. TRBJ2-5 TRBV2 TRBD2 TGTGCCAGCAGCAGAGGGACTAGCCAAGAGACCCAGTACTTC CASSRGTSQETQYF
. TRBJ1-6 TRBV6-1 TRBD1 TGTGCCAGCAAAGCCGGGACAGGGTATACACCCCTCCACTTT CASKAGTGYTPLHF
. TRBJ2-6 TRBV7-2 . TGTGCCAGCAGCTTAGTCACTTCTGGGGCCAACGTCCTGACTTTC CASSLVTSGANVLTF
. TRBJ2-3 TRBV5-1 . TGCGCCAGCAGCTGGGGCGGGGCTAGCACAGATACGCAGTATTTT CASSWGGASTDTQYF
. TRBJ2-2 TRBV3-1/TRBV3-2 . TGTGCCAGCAGCCAAGATACCGGGGCCGGGGAGCTGTTTTTT CASSQDTGAGELFF
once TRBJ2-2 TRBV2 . TGTGCCAGCAGATGGGGGCGGACCGGGGAGCTGTTTTTT CASRWGRTGELFF
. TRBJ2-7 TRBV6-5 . TGTGCCAGCGGGGCGTGGCGCTCCTACGAGCAGTACTTC CASGAWRSYEQYF